These T cell receptor beta chains were read from a single sample in a study of T cell responses to AZD1222 COVID-19 vaccine. Here immunoSEQ multiplex PCR was the method, and the copy in TCRdb shows in-frame clones only, minus some. The table shows about 120,000 clones, with over 75% occurring only once. The material sequenced was peripheral blood, taken on day 0 of AZD1222 vaccination. These receptors were collected from an adult in good health. Both conserved end residues are part of each CDR3. The order of the fields is CDR3 DNA, CDR3 protein, D gene, V gene, clone size, J gene. A D gene is named only where the DNA matches it firmly. Clone sizes are given selectively: once, few, many, or a class where the clone is expanded.

CDR3nt: TGCGCCAGCAGTGAATTGTACGCACCGGAGGGCCAGTATGGCTACACCTTC
CDR3aa: CASSELYAPEGQYGYTF
d_gene: -
v_gene: TRBV10-2
abundance: -
j_gene: TRBJ1-2

CDR3nt: TGCGCCAGCAGCTTATTTGGCGGCCAGCCCCAGCATTTT
CDR3aa: CASSLFGGQPQHF
d_gene: -
v_gene: TRBV5-1
abundance: -
j_gene: TRBJ1-5

CDR3nt: TGTGCCAGCGAAGGAGCGGGCACAGATACGCAGTATTTT
CDR3aa: CASEGAGTDTQYF
d_gene: -
v_gene: TRBV6-5
abundance: -
j_gene: TRBJ2-3

CDR3nt: TGCAGCGTTGAAGACGACCGGGACAGGGCGCGCTATGGCTACACCTTC
CDR3aa: CSVEDDRDRARYGYTF
d_gene: TRBD1
v_gene: TRBV29-1
abundance: -
j_gene: TRBJ1-2

CDR3nt: TGTGCCAGCAGCTTAGGAACCGCCAGATGGGAGACCCAGTACTTC
CDR3aa: CASSLGTARWETQYF
d_gene: -
v_gene: TRBV11-2
abundance: -
j_gene: TRBJ2-5

CDR3nt: TGTGCCAGCAGGCCTCGGACGGTTAGCAATCAGCCCCAGCATTTT
CDR3aa: CASRPRTVSNQPQHF
d_gene: -
v_gene: TRBV28
abundance: -
j_gene: TRBJ1-5

CDR3nt: TGCAGCGTGCAGGGTAGCAATCAGCCCCAGCATTTT
CDR3aa: CSVQGSNQPQHF
d_gene: -
v_gene: TRBV29-1
abundance: -
j_gene: TRBJ1-5

CDR3nt: TGTGCCTGGAGTGCCCCCCCGGGACGGGGTTCGGATGAAAAACTGTTTTTT
CDR3aa: CAWSAPPGRGSDEKLFF
d_gene: -
v_gene: TRBV30
abundance: once
j_gene: TRBJ1-4

CDR3nt: TGTGCCACCAGCAGAGAGGTGTTGGACCCCCTCGCAGAGACCCAGTACTTC
CDR3aa: CATSREVLDPLAETQYF
d_gene: -
v_gene: TRBV15
abundance: -
j_gene: TRBJ2-5

CDR3nt: TGTGCCAGCAGCTTAAGGTCCGGCGGTGGCAAAAACATTCAGTACTTC
CDR3aa: CASSLRSGGGKNIQYF
d_gene: -
v_gene: TRBV7-9
abundance: -
j_gene: TRBJ2-4

CDR3nt: TGTGCCTGGAGTGTACAAGGCGGTGGGCAGTTCTTC
CDR3aa: CAWSVQGGGQFF
d_gene: -
v_gene: TRBV30
abundance: -
j_gene: TRBJ2-1

CDR3nt: TGTGCCACCAGCAGAGATCGTTTTCGGGGGCACACCGGGGAGCTGTTTTTT
CDR3aa: CATSRDRFRGHTGELFF
d_gene: -
v_gene: TRBV15
abundance: -
j_gene: TRBJ2-2

CDR3nt: TGTGCCAGCAGCTTGGCAGGGGGCAATTATGGCTACACCTTC
CDR3aa: CASSLAGGNYGYTF
d_gene: TRBD1
v_gene: TRBV7-9
abundance: few
j_gene: TRBJ1-2

CDR3nt: TGTGCCAGTAAACAGGGGCTGAACGAGCAGTACTTC
CDR3aa: CASKQGLNEQYF
d_gene: TRBD1
v_gene: TRBV12-3/TRBV12-4
abundance: -
j_gene: TRBJ2-7

CDR3nt: TGCAGCGTTGGCGGAGGGAACACTGAAGCTTTCTTT
CDR3aa: CSVGGGNTEAFF
d_gene: -
v_gene: TRBV29-1
abundance: -
j_gene: TRBJ1-1

CDR3nt: TGTGCCAGTAGTATAGGTCTAGCGGGATACAATGAGCAGTTCTTC
CDR3aa: CASSIGLAGYNEQFF
d_gene: TRBD2
v_gene: TRBV19
abundance: -
j_gene: TRBJ2-1

CDR3nt: TGCGCCAGCAGCTTGGATCCCAATCAGCCCCAGCATTTT
CDR3aa: CASSLDPNQPQHF
d_gene: -
v_gene: TRBV5-1
abundance: -
j_gene: TRBJ1-5

CDR3nt: TGCAGCGTTGGTAGCGGGAGTCGAACCGGGGAGCTGTTTTTT
CDR3aa: CSVGSGSRTGELFF
d_gene: TRBD2
v_gene: TRBV29-1
abundance: -
j_gene: TRBJ2-2

CDR3nt: TGTGCCAGCAGCGTGGGACAGGTGGCTAATGAAAAACTGTTTTTT
CDR3aa: CASSVGQVANEKLFF
d_gene: TRBD1
v_gene: TRBV9
abundance: few
j_gene: TRBJ1-4

CDR3nt: TGTGCCAGCTCTCGGGCCGACTACGAGCAGTACTTC
CDR3aa: CASSRADYEQYF
d_gene: -
v_gene: TRBV9
abundance: -
j_gene: TRBJ2-7

CDR3nt: TGTGCCAGCCACGGGACAAGGGAAGAGACCCAGTACTTC
CDR3aa: CASHGTREETQYF
d_gene: -
v_gene: TRBV6-5
abundance: -
j_gene: TRBJ2-5

CDR3nt: TGTGCCACCAGCAGAGGTCTAGCGGGAACCCAAGAGACCCAGTACTTC
CDR3aa: CATSRGLAGTQETQYF
d_gene: TRBD2
v_gene: TRBV15
abundance: -
j_gene: TRBJ2-5

CDR3nt: TGTGCCAGCAGTTACGGGGGGTCCTACAATGAGCAGTTCTTC
CDR3aa: CASSYGGSYNEQFF
d_gene: -
v_gene: TRBV6-5
abundance: once
j_gene: TRBJ2-1

CDR3nt: TGTGCCAGCAGCTTAGGCACGTACCCTGGGAATGAGCAGTTCTTC
CDR3aa: CASSLGTYPGNEQFF
d_gene: -
v_gene: TRBV7-3
abundance: -
j_gene: TRBJ2-1

CDR3nt: TGTGCCAGCAGTTTAACGTGGGCGCCTGATTCACCCCTCCACTTT
CDR3aa: CASSLTWAPDSPLHF
d_gene: -
v_gene: TRBV27
abundance: -
j_gene: TRBJ1-6

CDR3nt: TGTGCCAGCAGCCAAGCCCCAGGGGCCACTGAAGCTTTCTTT
CDR3aa: CASSQAPGATEAFF
d_gene: -
v_gene: TRBV14
abundance: -
j_gene: TRBJ1-1

CDR3nt: TGTGCCACCAGCAGAGGACAACAGGGTTTACGCTATGGCTACACCTTC
CDR3aa: CATSRGQQGLRYGYTF
d_gene: -
v_gene: TRBV15
abundance: -
j_gene: TRBJ1-2